The rows below give T cell receptor beta chains drawn from one sample of a study of blood T cells in healthy people across ages. From the 5' RACE reads, TCRdb called clonotypes with MiXCR, one entry per CDR3 protein. The table lists 450,000 to 700,000 distinct CDR3 sequences, 25% to 30% of them singletons. Sample: blood. Receptors were obtained from a woman between 70 and 85 years old in good health. The CDR3 runs from the conserved cysteine through the conserved F or W. The D gene is left open where the match is weak. Clone size appears in some rows only: once, few, many, or a class for an expanded clone.

length	D	J	size	V	CDR3	DNA
16	TRBD1	TRBJ2-3	.	TRBV29-1	CSVAGADRLTKDTQYF	TGCAGCGTTGCCGGGGCGGACAGGTTAACGAAAGATACGCAGTATTTT
13	.	TRBJ2-6	few	TRBV20-1	CSGVSSGANVLTF	TGCAGTGGCGTGAGCTCTGGGGCCAACGTCCTGACTTTC
15	.	TRBJ2-3	.	TRBV5-1	CASSLVGSSVDTQYF	TGCGCCAGCAGCTTGGTGGGCAGCTCGGTGGATACGCAGTATTTT
13	TRBD1	TRBJ2-7	few	TRBV20-1	CSAEPPTGNEQYF	TGCAGTGCCGAACCACCGACAGGGAACGAGCAGTACTTC
13	.	TRBJ2-5	many	TRBV5-1	CASSLVLQETQYF	TGCGCCAGCAGCTTGGTCCTCCAAGAGACCCAGTACTTC
12	.	TRBJ1-1	.	TRBV9	CASSGSSTEAFF	TGTGCCAGCAGCGGGAGTAGCACTGAAGCTTTCTTT
16	TRBD1	TRBJ2-3	.	TRBV9	CASSVLQGALTDTQYF	TGTGCCAGCAGCGTACTCCAGGGGGCCCTCACAGATACGCAGTATTTT
18	TRBD1	TRBJ2-2	few	TRBV6-2/TRBV6-3	CASSYSRGRDSRSGELFF	TGTGCCAGCAGTTATTCCCGGGGCCGGGACAGCCGTTCCGGGGAGCTGTTTTTT
13	.	TRBJ2-5	.	TRBV20-1	CSARLLARLTQYF	TGCAGTGCTAGACTTTTGGCTAGATTGACCCAGTACTTC
14	TRBD2	TRBJ2-5	few	TRBV3-1	CASSQSGVGETQYF	TGTGCCAGCAGCCAAAGCGGGGTCGGGGAGACCCAGTACTTC
15	.	TRBJ1-2	many	TRBV18	CASSDNSGGNYGYTF	TGTGCCAGCTCAGACAATTCTGGGGGGAACTATGGCTACACCTTC
14	.	TRBJ2-3	few	TRBV28	CASSSWGNTDTQYF	TGTGCCAGCAGTTCATGGGGAAACACAGATACGCAGTATTTT
15	.	TRBJ2-7	few	TRBV12-3/TRBV12-4	CASSFRAGSSYEQYF	TGTGCCAGCAGTTTTCGGGCAGGAAGCTCCTACGAGCAGTACTTC
15	.	TRBJ2-2	few	TRBV9	CASSVAPAGTGELFF	TGTGCCAGCAGCGTAGCCCCAGCGGGCACCGGGGAGCTGTTTTTT
14	.	TRBJ1-1	few	TRBV5-1	CASSGTAGTIEAFF	TGCGCCAGCAGCGGAACTGCCGGGACAATTGAAGCTTTCTTT
13	.	TRBJ1-5	.	TRBV7-2	CASSLLGRGPQHF	TGTGCCAGCAGCTTACTTGGACGTGGGCCCCAGCATTTT
14	TRBD2	TRBJ2-5	few	TRBV20-1	CSASASGGVETQYF	TGCAGTGCTAGTGCTAGCGGGGGGGTAGAGACCCAGTACTTC
14	.	TRBJ1-1	.	TRBV7-3	CASSFTPGNTEAFF	TGTGCCAGCAGCTTTACTCCCGGGAACACTGAAGCTTTCTTT
16	.	TRBJ1-1	.	TRBV18	CASSVTTAGWNTEAFF	TGTGCCAGCTCAGTCACCACCGCGGGGTGGAACACTGAAGCTTTCTTT
15	TRBD1	TRBJ2-2	.	TRBV4-2	CASSQVTGGTGELFF	TGTGCCAGCAGCCAAGTTACAGGGGGTACCGGGGAGCTGTTTTTT
14	TRBD2	TRBJ2-1	.	TRBV20-1	CSAGPGLVVSEQFF	TGCAGTGCTGGCCCGGGACTAGTCGTAAGTGAGCAGTTCTTC
17	.	TRBJ1-3	.	TRBV30	CAWSSTSTVRGGFTIYF	TGTGCCTGGAGTTCGACGTCGACCGTACGCGGGGGCTTCACCATATATTTT
14	.	TRBJ2-7	.	TRBV9	CASSGGLRPYEQYF	TGTGCCAGCAGCGGGGGGTTGAGACCCTACGAGCAGTACTTC
15	TRBD1	TRBJ2-2	few	TRBV12-3/TRBV12-4	CAGHKGQGNTGELFF	TGTGCCGGACACAAGGGACAGGGAAACACCGGGGAGCTGTTTTTT
14	.	TRBJ2-7	.	TRBV3-1	CASSQGLGHYEQYF	TGTGCCAGCAGCCAGGGTTTGGGGCACTACGAGCAGTACTTC
12	.	TRBJ1-2	few	TRBV5-1	CAISDDNYGYTF	TGCGCCATCTCGGATGACAACTATGGCTACACCTTC
12	.	TRBJ2-3	.	TRBV12-3/TRBV12-4	CASNFYSDTQYF	TGTGCCAGCAATTTTTATTCAGATACGCAGTATTTT
16	.	TRBJ2-7	.	TRBV5-1	CASMKTSGISSYEQYF	TGCGCCAGCATGAAAACTAGTGGCATCTCCTCCTACGAGCAGTACTTC
16	TRBD2	TRBJ2-7	.	TRBV5-6	CASSSLAGTSENEQYF	TGTGCCAGCAGCTCTCTTGCCGGGACTAGCGAAAACGAGCAGTACTTC
16	.	TRBJ2-3	.	TRBV5-1	CASSLGGSGSTDTQYF	TGCGCCAGCAGCTTAGGCGGATCAGGTAGCACAGATACGCAGTATTTT
13	.	TRBJ1-2	.	TRBV7-2	CASSLVSTDSYTF	TGTGCCAGCAGCTTAGTCTCGACGGACAGCTACACCTTC
14	TRBD1	TRBJ2-1	.	TRBV5-1	CASSRGTGDNEQFF	TGCGCCAGCAGCCGAGGGACAGGTGACAATGAGCAGTTCTTC
13	.	TRBJ2-5	few	TRBV7-7	CASSRSESVTQYF	TGTGCCAGCAGCCGTAGTGAAAGCGTGACCCAGTACTTC
14	.	TRBJ1-1	.	TRBV7-9	CASRYGTANTEAFF	TGTGCCAGCAGATATGGGACGGCGAACACTGAAGCTTTCTTT
15	.	TRBJ1-6	.	TRBV27	CASSSWGALGSPLHF	TGTGCCAGCAGTTCCTGGGGGGCGCTTGGTTCACCCCTCCACTTT
15	.	TRBJ1-3	.	TRBV20-1	CSASKTMSSGNTIYF	TGCAGTGCTAGTAAAACGATGAGCTCTGGAAACACCATATATTTT
16	.	TRBJ2-5	.	TRBV20-1	CSARDNFRGPQEAQYF	TGCAGTGCTAGAGATAATTTCCGGGGGCCACAAGAGGCCCAGTACTTC
15	.	TRBJ2-3	few	TRBV4-3	CASSQDVEGADTQYF	TGCGCCAGCAGCCAAGATGTAGAGGGAGCAGATACGCAGTATTTT
17	TRBD1	TRBJ2-5	few	TRBV12-3/TRBV12-4	CASSFKKGQGAGETQYF	TGTGCCAGCAGTTTCAAAAAGGGCCAGGGGGCAGGGGAGACCCAGTACTTC
16	TRBD1	TRBJ2-1	few	TRBV7-2	CASSPRAGQGPNEQFF	TGTGCCAGCAGCCCCCGAGCCGGACAGGGTCCCAATGAGCAGTTCTTC
17	TRBD2	TRBJ2-4	.	TRBV4-3	CASSQALGGGLKNIQYF	TGCGCCAGCAGCCAAGCCCTAGGCGGGGGGCTAAAAAACATTCAGTACTTC
15	.	TRBJ1-2	.	TRBV20-1	CSAREHYRGFYGYTF	TGCAGTGCTAGAGAACATTACAGAGGATTCTATGGCTACACCTTC
14	.	TRBJ2-1	few	TRBV12-3/TRBV12-4	CASTQGNSYNEQFF	TGTGCCAGCACCCAGGGGAATTCCTACAATGAGCAGTTCTTC